These 21 T cell receptor beta chains came from one sample sequenced in a study of blood T cells in healthy people across ages. With a J-beta primer mix and a sample-barcoded 5' primer, a second PCR ran roughly 6 to 11 cycles. TCRdb reanalysed the 5' RACE reads using MiXCR and keeps one entry per CDR3 protein. The table lists over 1.5 million distinct CDR3 sequences, about 49% of them singletons. Material for sequencing was blood. The source is a woman aged 40 to 49 in good health.

Here the CDR3 DNA reads TGCGCCACCTGGGAAAACAATGAGCAGTTCTTC. Its protein product is CATWENNEQFF. V usage is TRBV10-1 and J usage is TRBJ2-1, with D unclear. Trimming removed 10 bases at V and 5 bases at J, with 9 bases between. CDR3 size: 11 residues. The germline V gene encodes CDR1 WNHNN and CDR2 SYGVQD (reference sequence).

This clonotype was seen only a few times. The chain couples TRBV4-3 to TRBJ2-7; 8 nucleotides align to TRBD1. CDR1 and CDR2 from the germline V gene are LGHNA and YSLEER. V trimming: 0 bases; J trimming: 2 bases; junction bases outside the gene matches: 6. CDR3 length equals 16 residues. The CDR3 DNA reads TGCGCCAGCAGCCAAGATCTCGGGACAGGCCCCTACGAGCAGTACTTC. Amino acids: CASSQDLGTGPYEQYF.

A word on this clonotype: Relative to the germline gene, one junction end is altered; a read error may explain this. The chain employs TRBV12-3 or TRBV12-4 and TRBJ1-5, with D unclear. The CDR3 is 12 residues long. The chain's CDR3 is CASSPTNQPRHF. The CDR3 DNA follows: TGTGCCAGCAGCCCAACTAATCAGCCCCGGCATTTT.

As concerns this clonotype: A much bigger clone sits one base away, suggesting this may be a read error. This chain connects TRBV15 to TRBJ2-5; 8 bases align to TRBD2. CDR1 is LNHNV and CDR2 is YYDKDF in the germline V gene (reference sequence). This CDR3 has 14 amino acids. The junction had 14 bases not matched to a gene; V was cut back by 6 bases and J by 11 bases. The DNA for the CDR3 is TGTGCCACCAGTTTCGGGGGGGCTAGGAATGAGCAGTACTTC. This codes for CATSFGGARNEQYF. Based on the CDR3 plus reference TRBV15 and TRBJ2-5, the full variable domain is DAMVIQNPRYQVTQFGKPVTLSCSQTLNHNVMYWYQQKSSQAPKLLFHYYDKDFNNEADTPDNFQSRRPNTSFCFLDIRSPGLGDTAMYLCATSFGGARNEQYFGPGTRLLVL.

The chain couples TRBV9 to TRBJ2-3; 8 bases are shared with TRBD2. J was trimmed by 10 bases and V by 0 bases; bases with no gene match: 4. In germline, CDR1 is SGDLS, CDR2 YYNGEE. There are 13 residues in the CDR3. CDR3 loop: CASSVGPGGAQYF. The CDR3 coding sequence is TGTGCCAGCAGCGTAGGGCCCGGGGGGGCGCAGTATTTT.

The chain is built from TRBV20-1 and TRBJ1-2, with D hard to call. In germline, CDR1 is DFQATT, CDR2 SNEGSKA (reference sequence). Trimming left V 6 bases short and J 4 bases short, with 15 bases between. This CDR3 contains 13 residues. This CDR3 is CSAPGVSFYGYTF. CDR3 sequence (DNA): TGCAGTGCCCCCGGGGTCAGTTTCTATGGCTACACCTTC.

This clonotype was found a few times. V is TRBV12-3 or TRBV12-4 and J is TRBJ2-1, with 10 bases aligning to TRBD1. Trimming removed 5 bases from V and 8 bases from J; junction bases left unmatched: 6. The CDR3 has 14 amino acids. The chain's CDR3 is CASSPADRGDEQFF. CDR3 DNA sequence: TGTGCCAGCAGTCCGGCGGACAGGGGGGATGAGCAGTTCTTC.

The gene calls are TRBV2 and TRBJ2-5; 9 nucleotides line up with TRBD2. TRBJ2-7 explains the end of the DNA better; the J call may be wrong. This CDR3 is built from 15 residues. Per the germline V gene, CDR1 is SNHLY and CDR2 is FYNNEI. In DNA, the CDR3 is TGTGCCAGCAGTGCCCTTCTAGCGGGGACCTCCGAGCAGTACTTC. Protein sequence: CASSALLAGTSEQYF.

This chain connects TRBV5-1 to TRBJ1-6; 7 bases agree with TRBD1. The J segment lost 10 bases and the V segment lost 1 base, leaving 11 bases of the junction unmatched. The CDR3 runs 16 residues. Per the germline V gene, CDR1 is SGHRS and CDR2 is YFSETQ. The CDR3 DNA is TGCGCCAGCAGCTTGATGGTGCAGGGGGTGTCGTCACCCCTCCACTTT. It encodes CASSLMVQGVSSPLHF.

This clonotype has just a few counts. The chain links TRBV12-3 or TRBV12-4 to TRBJ2-3; TRBD2 matches 8 bases. The ends lost 3 bases at V and 2 bases at J; junction bases unmatched: 4. The CDR3 totals 15 residues. The CDR3 loop is CASSFGGVFTDTQYF. The CDR3 bases are TGTGCCAGCAGTTTCGGGGGGGTCTTCACAGATACGCAGTATTTT.

This clonotype was seen a handful of times. The chain combines TRBV7-2 with TRBJ1-6; D remains unclear. CDR1 is SGHTA, CDR2 FQGNSA, per germline. The V end lost 5 bases, the J end lost 14 bases, and 19 bases lay between the germline ends. The CDR3 consists of 14 residues. The CDR3 region has the DNA TGTGCCAGCAGCAACCCCGGGAGAGGAGGCACCCTCCACTTT. Its protein is CASSNPGRGGTLHF.

This clonotype was observed a handful of times. CDR3 residues: CSVWGGETQYF. The DNA of the CDR3 is TGCAGCGTTTGGGGAGGCGAGACCCAGTACTTC. This rearrangement joins TRBV29-1 to TRBJ2-5; possibly TRBD2 for D (6 bases). This CDR3 contains 11 residues. CDR1 is SQVTM and CDR2 is ANQGSEA in the germline V gene. Trimming cost V 5 bases and J 5 bases, with 9 bases left between them. Using reference TRBV29-1 and TRBJ2-5 for the parts outside the CDR3, the full variable domain is SAVISQKPSRDICQRGTSLTIQCQVDSQVTMMFWYRQQPGQSLTLIATANQGSEATYESGFVIDKFPISRPNLTFSTLTVSNMSPEDSSIYLCSVWGGETQYFGPGTRLLVL.

This clonotype was seen a few times. The chain carries TRBV7-9 and TRBJ2-5, with D possibly being TRBD2 (5 bases). Looked up from germline, CDR1 is SEHNR and CDR2 is FQNEAQ (reference sequence). With 0 bases removed from V and 5 bases from J, the gap between germline ends came to 13 bases. The CDR3 loop spans 15 amino acids. CDR3 DNA: TGTGCCAGCAGCTTAGCGACTGGACTGGCGGAGACCCAGTACTTC. Amino acid sequence: CASSLATGLAETQYF.

This clonotype was detected only once. The chain employs TRBV10-3 and TRBJ1-2; D is unresolved. The CDR3 sequence is 13 residues long. The V and J ends lost 5 bases and 0 bases respectively, with 7 bases between them. Germline V gives CDR1 ENHRY, CDR2 SYGVKD. The CDR3 reads CAISPEANYGYTF. In nucleotides, the CDR3 is TGTGCCATCAGTCCCGAGGCTAACTATGGCTACACCTTC.

The CDR3 sequence: CSAPGSLAGGDYNEQFF. As DNA, the CDR3 is TGCAGTGCCCCGGGGTCCCTAGCGGGGGGTGACTACAATGAGCAGTTCTTC. This chain uses TRBV20-1 with TRBJ2-1, with TRBD2 matching 11 bases. Germline V gene lookup returns CDR1 DFQATT and CDR2 SNEGSKA (reference sequence). There are 17 residues in the CDR3. V dropped 6 bases and J dropped 3; count of bases not matched to a gene: 13.

The chain has TRBV6-2 or TRBV6-3 and TRBJ1-2; unclear D gene. The CDR3 covers 13 residues. V lost 5 bases, J lost 6 bases, and 13 bases lay in between. CDR1 is MNHEY, CDR2 SVGEGT, per germline. The CDR3 region has the DNA TGTGCCAGCAGTCCTTCAGAAGATCATGGCTACACCTTC. It is translated as CASSPSEDHGYTF.

The chain couples TRBV24-1 to TRBJ2-5, with a possible D match to TRBD1 (6 bases). This CDR3 is 13 amino acids long. CDR1 is KGHDR and CDR2 is SFDVKD in the germline V gene. The V end lost 9 bases, the J end lost 4 bases, and 14 bases lay between the germline ends. CDR3 sequence reads: CATGVGGRETQYF. As DNA, the CDR3 is TGTGCCACCGGTGTTGGGGGCAGAGAGACCCAGTACTTC.

This clonotype was observed a few times. The chain employs TRBV28 and TRBJ2-7; 7 bases are a match to TRBD1. The J segment lost 3 bases and the V segment lost 8 bases, leaving 7 bases of the junction unmatched. The CDR3 has 13 amino acids. CDR1 MDHEN and CDR2 SYDVKM come from the germline V gene. The DNA of the CDR3 is TGTGCCAGCTTACAGGGGAGAGGCTACGAGCAGTACTTC. Amino acids: CASLQGRGYEQYF.

The chain carries TRBV20-1 and TRBJ2-7; D not certain. The CDR3 covers 12 residues. Trimming removed 3 bases from V and 9 bases from J, with 15 bases in between. Germline V gene lookup returns CDR1 DFQATT and CDR2 SNEGSKA (reference sequence). CDR3 in DNA: TGCAGTGCTAGTAGGCCCCCCCGTGGGCAGTACTTC. This sequence encodes CSASRPPRGQYF.

The rearrangement links TRBV6-6 to TRBJ1-5, with D perhaps matching TRBD1 (6 bases). The CDR3 sequence is 16 residues long. The V and J ends lost 7 bases and 0 bases respectively, with 16 bases between them. Germline CDR1 and CDR2: MNHNY and SVGAGI (reference sequence). The CDR3 is CASIHSQGPSNQPQHF. CDR3 DNA sequence: TGTGCCAGCATCCATTCACAGGGTCCTAGCAATCAGCCCCAGCATTTT.

As concerns this clonotype: One junction end does not reproduce the germline sequence, and a read error may be involved. J is TRBJ2-4 and V is TRBV20-1; perhaps TRBD2 as D (6 bases). TRBJ2-7 matches the DNA end more closely, so the J call is doubtful. The CDR3 length is 12 residues. CDR1 is DFQATT and CDR2 is SNEGSKA in the germline V gene (reference sequence). In DNA, the CDR3 is TGCAGGGCTATCTCTAGCGTCTACGAGCAGTACTTC. It encodes CRAISSVYEQYF.